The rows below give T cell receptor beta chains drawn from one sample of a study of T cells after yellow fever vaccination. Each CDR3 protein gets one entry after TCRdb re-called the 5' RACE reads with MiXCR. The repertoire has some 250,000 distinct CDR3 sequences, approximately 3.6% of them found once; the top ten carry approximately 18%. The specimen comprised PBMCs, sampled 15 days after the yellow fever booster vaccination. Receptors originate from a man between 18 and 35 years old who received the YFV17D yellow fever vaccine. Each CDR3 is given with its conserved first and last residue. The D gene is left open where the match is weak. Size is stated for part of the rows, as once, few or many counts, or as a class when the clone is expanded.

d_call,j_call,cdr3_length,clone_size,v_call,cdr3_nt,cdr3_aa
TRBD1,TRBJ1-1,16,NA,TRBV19,TGTGCCAGTAATATTCAGGGGGCGACACCGGGAGCTGAAGCTTTCTTT,CASNIQGATPGAEAFF
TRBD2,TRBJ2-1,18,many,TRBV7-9,TGTGCCAGCAGCTTAGGAAGAGCGGGGGTGGGGCGGCACAATGAGCAGTTCTTC,CASSLGRAGVGRHNEQFF
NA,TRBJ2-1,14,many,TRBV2,TGTGCCAGCCAAGACAGGAGCTCCTACAATGAGCAGTTCTTC,CASQDRSSYNEQFF
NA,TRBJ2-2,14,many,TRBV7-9,TGTGCCAGCAGCTTAGAGGACGTGTCCGGGGAGCTGTTTTTT,CASSLEDVSGELFF
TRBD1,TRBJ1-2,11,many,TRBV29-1,TGCAAAGGACAGGACGTCTATGGCTACACCTTC,CKGQDVYGYTF
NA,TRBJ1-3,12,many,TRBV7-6,TGTGCCAGCAGTCGCGGAGGAAACACCATATATTTT,CASSRGGNTIYF
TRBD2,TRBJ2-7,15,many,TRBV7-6,TGTGCCAGCAGCTTCCGACCGCGGGGGTACTACGAGCAGTACTTC,CASSFRPRGYYEQYF
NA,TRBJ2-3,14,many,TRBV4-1,TGCGCCAGCAGCCATCAGGGTAGCACAGATACGCAGTATTTT,CASSHQGSTDTQYF
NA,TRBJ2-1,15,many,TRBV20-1,TGCAGTGCTCGACCCTCTCACGGGGCCTACAATGAGCAGTTCTTC,CSARPSHGAYNEQFF
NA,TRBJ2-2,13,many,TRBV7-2,TGTGCCAGCAGCTCTTGGCACGATGGGGAGCTGTTTTTT,CASSSWHDGELFF
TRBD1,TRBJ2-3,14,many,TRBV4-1,TGCGCCAGCAGGGACAGGGGGTTGACAGATACGCAGTATTTT,CASRDRGLTDTQYF
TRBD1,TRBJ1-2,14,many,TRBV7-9,TGTGCCAGCAGCCGGGGGACAGGGCGTTCGGGCTACACCTTC,CASSRGTGRSGYTF
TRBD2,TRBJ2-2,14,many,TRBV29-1,TGCAGCGTTGTCACTAGCGGGGGCACCGGGGAGCTGTTTTTT,CSVVTSGGTGELFF
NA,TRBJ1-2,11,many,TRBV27,TGTGCCAGCAGACAGGGCTATGGCTACACCTTC,CASRQGYGYTF
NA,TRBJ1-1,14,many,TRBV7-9,TGTGCCAGCAGCTTACGACAGGTCAACACTGAAGCTTTCTTT,CASSLRQVNTEAFF
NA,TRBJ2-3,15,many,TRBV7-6,TGTGCCAGCAGCTTAGTCGGCAGGACCACAGATACGCAGTATTTT,CASSLVGRTTDTQYF
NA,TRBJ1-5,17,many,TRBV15,TGTGCCACCAGCAGAGATTATCGGCCCGCCGGGGATCAGCCCCAGCATTTT,CATSRDYRPAGDQPQHF
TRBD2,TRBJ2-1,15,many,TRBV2,TGTGCCAGCAGTGGTCGCGGGGGGTATTACAATGAGCAGTTCTTC,CASSGRGGYYNEQFF
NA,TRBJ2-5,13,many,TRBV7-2,TGTGCCAGCAGCGGCACGGGCGGAGAGACCCAGTACTTC,CASSGTGGETQYF
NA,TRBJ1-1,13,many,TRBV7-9,TGTGCCAGCAGCCTCACGGGGGCAGCTGAAGCTTTCTTT,CASSLTGAAEAFF
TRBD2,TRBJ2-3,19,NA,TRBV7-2,TGTGCCAGCAGCTTATGGTCTTCCAGCGGGAGAACTGGCACAGATACGCAGTATTTT,CASSLWSSSGRTGTDTQYF
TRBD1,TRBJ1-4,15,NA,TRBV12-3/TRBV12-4,TGTGCCAGCAGTCTACCACAGGGGCTGAATAAAAAACTGTTTTTT,CASSLPQGLNKKLFF
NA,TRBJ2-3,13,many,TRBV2,TGTGCCAGCTGGCGGGGGCGCACAGATACGCAGTATTTT,CASWRGRTDTQYF
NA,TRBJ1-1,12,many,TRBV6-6,TGTGCCAGCAGTTACTCCCACACTGAAGCTTTCTTT,CASSYSHTEAFF
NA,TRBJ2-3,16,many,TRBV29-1,TGCAGCGTTGAATGGGCGGAGACTACTAGCACAGATACGCAGTATTTT,CSVEWAETTSTDTQYF
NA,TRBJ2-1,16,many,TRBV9,TGTGCCAGCAGTCCTTTTTCGAGACAGCCTCACAATGAGCAGTTCTTC,CASSPFSRQPHNEQFF
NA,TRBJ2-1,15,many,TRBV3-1,TGTGCCAGCAGCCACGCCCAGAGGGACTACAATGAGCAGTTCTTC,CASSHAQRDYNEQFF
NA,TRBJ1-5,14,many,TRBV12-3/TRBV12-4,TGTGCCAGCAGCTCCAGGGGCCTCGAACAGCCCCAGCATTTT,CASSSRGLEQPQHF
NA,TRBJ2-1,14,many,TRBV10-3,TGTGCCATCAGTGAGTCGGGGAGCGAGGGTGAGCAGTTCTTC,CAISESGSEGEQFF
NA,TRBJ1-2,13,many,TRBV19,TGTGCCAGTAGTATTTTTGCTAACTATGGCTACACCTTC,CASSIFANYGYTF
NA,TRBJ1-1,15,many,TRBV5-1,TGCGCCAGCAGCTTGGATCCTACTCCACGGTCTGAAGCTTTCTTT,CASSLDPTPRSEAFF
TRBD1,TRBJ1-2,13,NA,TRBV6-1,TGTGCCAGCAGGAGACAGGGAGAAAATGGCTACACCTTC,CASRRQGENGYTF
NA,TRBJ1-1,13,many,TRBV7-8,TGTGCCAGCAGCTTAGGAGGGGTCACTGAAGCTTTCTTT,CASSLGGVTEAFF
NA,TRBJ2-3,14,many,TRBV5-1,TGCGCCAGCAGCTTCGACGGACGCACAGATACGCAGTATTTT,CASSFDGRTDTQYF
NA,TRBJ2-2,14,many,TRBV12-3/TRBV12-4,TGTGCCAGCAGTTCGCAACTTAACACCGGGGAGCTGTTTTTT,CASSSQLNTGELFF